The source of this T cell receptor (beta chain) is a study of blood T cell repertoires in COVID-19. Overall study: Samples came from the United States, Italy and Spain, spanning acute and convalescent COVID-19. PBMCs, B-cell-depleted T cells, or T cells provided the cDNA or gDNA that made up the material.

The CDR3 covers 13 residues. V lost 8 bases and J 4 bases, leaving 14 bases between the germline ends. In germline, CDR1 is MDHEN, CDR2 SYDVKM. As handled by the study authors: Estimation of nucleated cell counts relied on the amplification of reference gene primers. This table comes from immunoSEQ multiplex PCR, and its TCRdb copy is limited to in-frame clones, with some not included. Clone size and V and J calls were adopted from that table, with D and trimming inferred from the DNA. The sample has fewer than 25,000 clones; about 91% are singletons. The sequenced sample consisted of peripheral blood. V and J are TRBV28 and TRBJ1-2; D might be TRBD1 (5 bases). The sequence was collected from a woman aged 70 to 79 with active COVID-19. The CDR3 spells CASGLTGPYGYTF. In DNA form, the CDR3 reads TGTGCCAGCGGCCTCACAGGCCCCTATGGCTACACCTTC.